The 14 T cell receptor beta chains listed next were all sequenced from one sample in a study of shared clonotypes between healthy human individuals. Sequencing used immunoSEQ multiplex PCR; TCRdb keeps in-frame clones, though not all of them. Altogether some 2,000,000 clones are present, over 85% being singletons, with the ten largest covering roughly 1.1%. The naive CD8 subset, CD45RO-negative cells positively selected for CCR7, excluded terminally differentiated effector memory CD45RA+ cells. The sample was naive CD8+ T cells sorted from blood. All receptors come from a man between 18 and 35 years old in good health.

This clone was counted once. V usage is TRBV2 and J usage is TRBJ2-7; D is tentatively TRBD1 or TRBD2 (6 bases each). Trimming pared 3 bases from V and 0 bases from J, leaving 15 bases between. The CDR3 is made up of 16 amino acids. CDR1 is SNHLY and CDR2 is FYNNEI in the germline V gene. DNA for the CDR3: TGTGCCAGCAGTGAGGTATTGGGGGGCACCTCCTACGAGCAGTACTTC. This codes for CASSEVLGGTSYEQYF.

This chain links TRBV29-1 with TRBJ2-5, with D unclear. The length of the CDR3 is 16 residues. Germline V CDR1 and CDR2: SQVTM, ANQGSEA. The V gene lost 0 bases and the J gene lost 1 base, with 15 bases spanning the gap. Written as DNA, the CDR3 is TGCAGCGTTGAAGATCAACGTGTGGAAGTCCAAGAGACCCAGTACTTC. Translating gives CSVEDQRVEVQETQYF.

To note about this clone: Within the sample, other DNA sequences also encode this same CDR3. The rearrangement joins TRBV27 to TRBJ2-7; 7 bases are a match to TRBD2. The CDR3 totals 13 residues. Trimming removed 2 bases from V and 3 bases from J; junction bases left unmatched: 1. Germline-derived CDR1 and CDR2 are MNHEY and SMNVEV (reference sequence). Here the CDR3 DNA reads TGTGCCAGCAGTTTAGGGAGGGACTACGAGCAGTACTTC. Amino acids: CASSLGRDYEQYF.

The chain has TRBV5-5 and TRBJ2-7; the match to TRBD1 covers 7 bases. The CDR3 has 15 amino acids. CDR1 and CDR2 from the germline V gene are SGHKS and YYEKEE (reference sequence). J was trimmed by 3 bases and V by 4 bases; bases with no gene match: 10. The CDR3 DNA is TGTGCCAGCAGCCCAACAGGGGTTGGACGCTACGAGCAGTACTTC. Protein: CASSPTGVGRYEQYF.

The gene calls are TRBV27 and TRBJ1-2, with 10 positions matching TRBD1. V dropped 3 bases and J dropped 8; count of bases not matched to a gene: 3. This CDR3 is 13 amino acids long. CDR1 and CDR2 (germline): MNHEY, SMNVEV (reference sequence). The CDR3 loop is CASSFDRGQGYTF. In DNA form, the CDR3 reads TGTGCCAGCAGTTTTGACAGGGGGCAGGGCTACACCTTC.

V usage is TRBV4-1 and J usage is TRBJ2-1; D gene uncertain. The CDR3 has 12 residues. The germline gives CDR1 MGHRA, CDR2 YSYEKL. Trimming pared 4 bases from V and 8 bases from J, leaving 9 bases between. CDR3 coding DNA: TGCGCCAGCAGCCCCCCTAGTGATGAGCAGTTCTTC. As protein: CASSPPSDEQFF.

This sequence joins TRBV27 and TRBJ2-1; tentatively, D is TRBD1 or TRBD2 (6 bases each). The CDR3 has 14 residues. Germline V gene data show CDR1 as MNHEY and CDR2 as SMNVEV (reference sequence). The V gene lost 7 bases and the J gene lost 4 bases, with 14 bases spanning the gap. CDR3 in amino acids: CASTDGGPYNEQFF. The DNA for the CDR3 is TGTGCCAGCACTGACGGGGGCCCTTACAATGAGCAGTTCTTC.

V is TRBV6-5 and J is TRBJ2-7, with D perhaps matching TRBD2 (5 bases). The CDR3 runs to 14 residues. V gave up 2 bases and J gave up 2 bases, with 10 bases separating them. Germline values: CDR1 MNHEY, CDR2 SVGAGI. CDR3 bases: TGTGCCAGCAGTTACGCGGGCAGCGCCTACGAGCAGTACTTC. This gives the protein CASSYAGSAYEQYF.

DNA for the CDR3: TGTGCCAGCAGTGAAGGTCCTATCACAGATACGCAGTATTTT. Protein product: CASSEGPITDTQYF. The chain has TRBV2 and TRBJ2-3; D uncertain. This CDR3 comprises 14 residues. V dropped 1 base and J dropped 2 bases, with 7 bases sitting between them. From germline, CDR1 is SNHLY and CDR2 FYNNEI.

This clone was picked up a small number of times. This chain's CDR3 is CASSAGTGDGYTF. CDR3 nucleotides: TGTGCCAGCAGTGCCGGGACAGGGGACGGCTACACCTTC. This chain links TRBV2 with TRBJ1-2, with 10 bases that match TRBD1. This CDR3 is built from 13 residues. CDR1 is SNHLY, CDR2 FYNNEI, per germline. V trimming: 4 bases; J trimming: 8 bases; junction bases outside the gene matches: 4.

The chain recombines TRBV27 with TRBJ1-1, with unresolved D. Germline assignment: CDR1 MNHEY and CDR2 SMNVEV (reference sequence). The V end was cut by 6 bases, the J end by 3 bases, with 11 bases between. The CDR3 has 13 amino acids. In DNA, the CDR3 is TGTGCCAGCAGCTCAACAGTGTACACTGAAGCTTTCTTT. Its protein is CASSSTVYTEAFF.

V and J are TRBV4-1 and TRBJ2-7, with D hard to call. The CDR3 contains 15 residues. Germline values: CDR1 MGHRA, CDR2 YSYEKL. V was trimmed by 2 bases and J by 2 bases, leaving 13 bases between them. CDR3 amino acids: CASSQSTSRTYEQYF. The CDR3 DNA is TGCGCCAGCAGCCAAAGTACTTCCCGGACCTACGAGCAGTACTTC.

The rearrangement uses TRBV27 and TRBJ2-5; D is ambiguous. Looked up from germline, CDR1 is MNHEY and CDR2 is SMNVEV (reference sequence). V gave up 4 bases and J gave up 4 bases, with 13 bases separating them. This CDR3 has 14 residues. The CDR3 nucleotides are TGTGCCAGCAGTTCCCTGAACGAGGTAGAGACCCAGTACTTC. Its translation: CASSSLNEVETQYF.

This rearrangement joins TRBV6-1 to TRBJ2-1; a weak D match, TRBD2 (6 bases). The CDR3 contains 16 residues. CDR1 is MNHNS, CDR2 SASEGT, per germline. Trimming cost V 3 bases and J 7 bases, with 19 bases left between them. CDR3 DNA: TGTGCCAGCAGTGACCCTTTAGCGGACCCTCGGAATGAGCAGTTCTTC. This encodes CASSDPLADPRNEQFF.